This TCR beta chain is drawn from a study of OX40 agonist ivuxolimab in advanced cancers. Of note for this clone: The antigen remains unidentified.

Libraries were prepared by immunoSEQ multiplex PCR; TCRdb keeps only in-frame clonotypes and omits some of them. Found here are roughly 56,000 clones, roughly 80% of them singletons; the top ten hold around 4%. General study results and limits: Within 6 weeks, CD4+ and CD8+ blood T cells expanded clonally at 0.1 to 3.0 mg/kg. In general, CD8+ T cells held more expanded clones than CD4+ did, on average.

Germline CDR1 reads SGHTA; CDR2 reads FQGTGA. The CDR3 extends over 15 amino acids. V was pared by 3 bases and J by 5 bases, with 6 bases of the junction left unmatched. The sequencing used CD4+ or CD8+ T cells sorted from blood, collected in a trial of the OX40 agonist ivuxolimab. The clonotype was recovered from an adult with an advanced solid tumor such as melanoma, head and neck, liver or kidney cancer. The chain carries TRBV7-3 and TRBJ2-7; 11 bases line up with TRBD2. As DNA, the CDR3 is TGTGCCAGCAGCTTGGGACTAGCGGAGAAAGACGAGCAGTACTTC. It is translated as CASSLGLAEKDEQYF.